This record concerns one TCR beta chain sequence. Its matching antigen is unknown. The data derive from a study of identical twins. General observations from the study: Abundant cord blood beta clonotypes carried fewer insertions; memory repertoires showed none.

Via MiXCR, TCRdb re-called the 5' RACE reads, giving one row per CDR3 protein. The repertoire holds about 890,000 distinct CDR3 sequences, with over 9% as singletons. Separately, the same data were catalogued under a study of yellow fever vaccine responses in identical twins. That report notes: Reportedly, the T cell response mounted by twins to vaccine seemed partly convergent, partly personalized.

The clonotype originates from a woman aged 18 to 35 in good health. Sequencing was carried out using PBMCs.

This CDR3 is CASSQEAKWGDPSYNEQFF. CDR3 nucleotides: TGTGCCAGCAGCCAAGAGGCGAAATGGGGAGATCCCTCCTACAATGAGCAGTTCTTC. The gene calls are TRBV3-1 and TRBJ2-1, with D maybe TRBD2 (5 bases). V lost 0 bases and J lost 0, with 18 bases in between. Germline V CDR1 and CDR2: LGHDT, YNNKEL (reference sequence). This CDR3 comprises 19 residues.